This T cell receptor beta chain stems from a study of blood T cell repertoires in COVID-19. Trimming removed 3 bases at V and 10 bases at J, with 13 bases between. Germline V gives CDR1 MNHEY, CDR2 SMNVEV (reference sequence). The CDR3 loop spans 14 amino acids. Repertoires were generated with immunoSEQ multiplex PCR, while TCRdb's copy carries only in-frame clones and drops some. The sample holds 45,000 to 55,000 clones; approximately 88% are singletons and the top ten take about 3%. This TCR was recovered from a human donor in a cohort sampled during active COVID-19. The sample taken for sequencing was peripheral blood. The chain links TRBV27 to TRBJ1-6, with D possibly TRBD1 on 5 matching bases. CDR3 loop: CASSFRARGSPLHF. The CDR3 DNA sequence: TGTGCCAGCAGTTTCCGGGCCCGGGGGTCACCCCTCCACTTT.